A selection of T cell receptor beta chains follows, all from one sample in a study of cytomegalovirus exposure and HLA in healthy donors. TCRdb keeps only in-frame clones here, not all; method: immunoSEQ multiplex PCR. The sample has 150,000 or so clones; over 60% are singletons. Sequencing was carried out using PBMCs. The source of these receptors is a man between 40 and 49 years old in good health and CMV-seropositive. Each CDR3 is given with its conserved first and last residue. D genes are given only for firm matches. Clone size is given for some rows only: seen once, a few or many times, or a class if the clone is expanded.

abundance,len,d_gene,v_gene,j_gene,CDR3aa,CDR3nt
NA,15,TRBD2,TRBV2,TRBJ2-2,CASDTSGANTGELFF,TGTGCCAGTGACACTAGCGGGGCGAACACCGGGGAGCTGTTTTTT
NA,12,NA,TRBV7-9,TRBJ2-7,CASSLGHQEQYF,TGTGCCAGCAGCTTGGGACACCAGGAGCAGTACTTC
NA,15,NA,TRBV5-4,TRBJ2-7,CASSSGTSTVYEQYF,TGTGCCAGCAGCTCGGGTACCTCGACAGTTTACGAGCAGTACTTC
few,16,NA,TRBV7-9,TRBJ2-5,CASSPQARGAGETQYF,TGTGCCAGCAGCCCTCAGGCCCGGGGGGCTGGGGAGACCCAGTACTTC
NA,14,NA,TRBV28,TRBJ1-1,CASSSPGQVAEAFF,TGTGCCAGCAGTTCCCCGGGACAAGTGGCTGAAGCTTTCTTT
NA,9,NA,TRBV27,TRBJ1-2,CASRSGYTF,TGTGCCAGCCGGTCTGGCTACACCTTC
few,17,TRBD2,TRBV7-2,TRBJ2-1,CASSLASGLAGVNEQFF,TGTGCCAGCAGCTTAGCGTCAGGACTAGCGGGGGTCAATGAGCAGTTCTTC
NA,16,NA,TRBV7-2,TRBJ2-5,CASSLALISVLETQYF,TGTGCCAGCAGCTTAGCCCTCATCAGCGTCTTAGAGACCCAGTACTTC
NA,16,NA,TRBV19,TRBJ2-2,CASSIGSSLYTGELFF,TGTGCCAGTAGTATTGGGAGTTCCCTATACACCGGGGAGCTGTTTTTT
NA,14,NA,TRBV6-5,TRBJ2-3,CASSSRTNTDTQYF,TGTGCCAGCAGTTCCCGGACTAACACAGATACGCAGTATTTT
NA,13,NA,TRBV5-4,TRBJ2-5,CASSLGLRETQYF,TGTGCCAGCAGCTTAGGCTTGCGGGAGACCCAGTACTTC
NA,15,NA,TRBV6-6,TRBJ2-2,CASSYSVPNTGELFF,TGTGCCAGCAGTTACTCTGTTCCAAACACCGGGGAGCTGTTTTTT
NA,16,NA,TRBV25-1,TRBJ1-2,CASTGRKWGEEYGYTF,TGTGCCAGCACCGGAAGAAAGTGGGGGGAGGAATATGGCTACACCTTC
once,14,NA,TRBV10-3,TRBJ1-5,CAISDRARDQPQHF,TGTGCCATCAGTGACAGGGCCCGGGATCAGCCCCAGCATTTT
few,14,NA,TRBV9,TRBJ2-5,CASSVGTAQETQYF,TGTGCCAGCAGCGTAGGGACAGCTCAAGAGACCCAGTACTTC
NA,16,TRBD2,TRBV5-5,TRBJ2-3,CASSLALAASTDTQYF,TGTGCCAGCAGCTTGGCACTAGCGGCTAGCACAGATACGCAGTATTTT